These 10 T cell receptor beta chains were all obtained from the same sample, sequenced in a study of CD8+CD57+ T cells in acquired aplastic anemia. TCR beta VDJ combinations and CDR3 sequences were profiled from genomic DNA. TCRdb processed the reads anew with MiXCR; each CDR3 protein has one entry. The sample shows over 150,000 distinct CDR3 sequences, about half of them seen only once. Sample: sorted CD4+, CD8+, or CD8+CD57+ T cells (not recorded which) from PBMCs. The receptor set was obtained from a human donor in good health, serving as a control.

This clonotype was seen at least ten times. This sequence joins TRBV2 and TRBJ1-2; D unclear. This CDR3 has 16 amino acids. Trimming pared 0 bases from V and 3 bases from J, leaving 14 bases between. Germline V gives CDR1 SNHLY, CDR2 FYNNEI. DNA for the CDR3: TGTGCCAGCAGTGAAGCCTCTGCGGGGATCGACTATGGCTACACCTTC. Its protein product is CASSEASAGIDYGYTF.

Remarks on this clonotype: At one end the junction does not follow the germline gene, possibly because of a read error. The rearrangement uses TRBV5-1 and TRBJ1-2, with a tentative D call TRBD1 (5 bases). Germline-derived CDR1 and CDR2 are SGHRS and YFSETQ. The CDR3 has 16 residues. CDR3 coding DNA: TGTGCCAGCAGCTTTGGCGGGGGAACACTCAACTATGGCTACACCTTC. This encodes CASSFGGGTLNYGYTF. Full variable domain (rest looked up from reference TRBV5-1 and TRBJ1-2): KAGVTQTPRYLIKTRGQQVTLSCSPISGHRSVSWYQQTPGQGLQFLFEYFSETQRNKGNFPGRFSGRQFSNSRSEMNVSTLELGDSALYLCASSFGGGTLNYGYTFGSGTRLTVV.

This clonotype was counted at least ten times. V is TRBV12-3 or TRBV12-4 and J is TRBJ2-3, with unresolved D. V gave up 3 bases and J gave up 3 bases, with 7 bases separating them. The CDR3 extends over 13 amino acids. CDR3 loop: CASSFAKTDTQYF. The CDR3 coding sequence is TGTGCCAGCAGTTTTGCGAAGACAGATACGCAGTATTTT.

This clonotype has ten or more counts. The J gene is TRBJ2-5, the V gene TRBV5-1; 8 bases match TRBD2. The junction had 8 bases not matched to a gene; V was cut back by 1 base and J by 9 bases. The CDR3 loop spans 14 amino acids. CDR1 is SGHRS, CDR2 YFSETQ, per germline. CDR3 nucleotide sequence: TGCGCCAGCAGCTTGTCGGCGGGGGGCCAAGCCCAGTACTTC. The encoded protein is CASSLSAGGQAQYF.

The chain employs TRBV28 and TRBJ2-5; 12 bases align to TRBD1. The trim removed 5 bases at V and 5 bases at J, leaving 6 bases unmatched. This CDR3 is 15 amino acids long. Germline-derived CDR1 and CDR2 are MDHEN and SYDVKM. CDR3 nucleotides: TGTGCCAGCAGTCGGCCGGGACAGGGGGCGGAGACCCAGTACTTC. Its protein is CASSRPGQGAETQYF.

This clonotype was counted once. A junction end diverges from the germline sequence, so it may reflect a read error. This rearrangement joins TRBV9 to TRBJ2-1, with 14 nucleotides matching TRBD2. Looked up from germline, CDR1 is SGDLS and CDR2 is YYNGEE. There are 16 residues in the CDR3. The CDR3 sequence: CASSLATSGGAGEQFF. The CDR3 region has the DNA TGCGCCAGCAGCTTGGCGACTAGCGGGGGGGCCGGGGAGCAGTTCTTC.

The V and J genes are TRBV2 and TRBJ1-1; D is uncertain. Trimming removed 8 bases from V and 3 bases from J, with 7 bases in between. The CDR3 length is 11 residues. Germline V gives CDR1 SNHLY, CDR2 FYNNEI. CDR3 residues: CASLLDTEAFF. The DNA of the CDR3 is TGTGCCAGCCTTTTGGACACTGAAGCTTTCTTT. Complete variable domain (other parts from reference TRBV2 and TRBJ1-1): EPEVTQTPSHQVTQMGQEVILRCVPISNHLYFYWYRQILGQKVEFLVSFYNNEISEKSEIFDDQFSVERPDGSNFTLKIRSTKLEDSAMYFCASLLDTEAFFGQGTRLTVV.

This clonotype has just one count. The chain recombines TRBV7-9 with TRBJ1-4; no firm D call. Trimming removed 5 bases at V and 8 bases at J, with 9 bases between. This CDR3 has 12 residues. Germline CDR1 SEHNR, CDR2 FQNEAQ (reference sequence). CDR3 nucleotides: TGTGCCAGCAGCCCGCCGGTAGAAAAACTGTTTTTT. This gives the protein CASSPPVEKLFF.

The chain employs TRBV7-9 and TRBJ2-7; D perhaps matches TRBD1 (8 bases). The CDR3 is 14 amino acids. V was trimmed by 7 bases and J by 6 bases, leaving 19 bases between them. Germline V gene lookup returns CDR1 SEHNR and CDR2 FQNEAQ (reference sequence). The CDR3 nucleotides are TGTGCCAGCACTAAAACGACAGGGGAGGGCGAGCAGTACGTC. Its translation: CASTKTTGEGEQYV.

This clonotype came up many times. This chain joins TRBV7-6 and TRBJ2-7; 12 bases align to TRBD1. V was pared by 5 bases and J by 7 bases, with 18 bases of the junction left unmatched. CDR3 length: 18 amino acids. Per the germline V gene, CDR1 is SGHVS and CDR2 is FNYEAQ. CDR3 DNA: TGTGCCAGCAGCCTTACTCCTGCGGGGACAGGGGGCGCGTGGGAGCAGTACTTC. Protein sequence: CASSLTPAGTGGAWEQYF.